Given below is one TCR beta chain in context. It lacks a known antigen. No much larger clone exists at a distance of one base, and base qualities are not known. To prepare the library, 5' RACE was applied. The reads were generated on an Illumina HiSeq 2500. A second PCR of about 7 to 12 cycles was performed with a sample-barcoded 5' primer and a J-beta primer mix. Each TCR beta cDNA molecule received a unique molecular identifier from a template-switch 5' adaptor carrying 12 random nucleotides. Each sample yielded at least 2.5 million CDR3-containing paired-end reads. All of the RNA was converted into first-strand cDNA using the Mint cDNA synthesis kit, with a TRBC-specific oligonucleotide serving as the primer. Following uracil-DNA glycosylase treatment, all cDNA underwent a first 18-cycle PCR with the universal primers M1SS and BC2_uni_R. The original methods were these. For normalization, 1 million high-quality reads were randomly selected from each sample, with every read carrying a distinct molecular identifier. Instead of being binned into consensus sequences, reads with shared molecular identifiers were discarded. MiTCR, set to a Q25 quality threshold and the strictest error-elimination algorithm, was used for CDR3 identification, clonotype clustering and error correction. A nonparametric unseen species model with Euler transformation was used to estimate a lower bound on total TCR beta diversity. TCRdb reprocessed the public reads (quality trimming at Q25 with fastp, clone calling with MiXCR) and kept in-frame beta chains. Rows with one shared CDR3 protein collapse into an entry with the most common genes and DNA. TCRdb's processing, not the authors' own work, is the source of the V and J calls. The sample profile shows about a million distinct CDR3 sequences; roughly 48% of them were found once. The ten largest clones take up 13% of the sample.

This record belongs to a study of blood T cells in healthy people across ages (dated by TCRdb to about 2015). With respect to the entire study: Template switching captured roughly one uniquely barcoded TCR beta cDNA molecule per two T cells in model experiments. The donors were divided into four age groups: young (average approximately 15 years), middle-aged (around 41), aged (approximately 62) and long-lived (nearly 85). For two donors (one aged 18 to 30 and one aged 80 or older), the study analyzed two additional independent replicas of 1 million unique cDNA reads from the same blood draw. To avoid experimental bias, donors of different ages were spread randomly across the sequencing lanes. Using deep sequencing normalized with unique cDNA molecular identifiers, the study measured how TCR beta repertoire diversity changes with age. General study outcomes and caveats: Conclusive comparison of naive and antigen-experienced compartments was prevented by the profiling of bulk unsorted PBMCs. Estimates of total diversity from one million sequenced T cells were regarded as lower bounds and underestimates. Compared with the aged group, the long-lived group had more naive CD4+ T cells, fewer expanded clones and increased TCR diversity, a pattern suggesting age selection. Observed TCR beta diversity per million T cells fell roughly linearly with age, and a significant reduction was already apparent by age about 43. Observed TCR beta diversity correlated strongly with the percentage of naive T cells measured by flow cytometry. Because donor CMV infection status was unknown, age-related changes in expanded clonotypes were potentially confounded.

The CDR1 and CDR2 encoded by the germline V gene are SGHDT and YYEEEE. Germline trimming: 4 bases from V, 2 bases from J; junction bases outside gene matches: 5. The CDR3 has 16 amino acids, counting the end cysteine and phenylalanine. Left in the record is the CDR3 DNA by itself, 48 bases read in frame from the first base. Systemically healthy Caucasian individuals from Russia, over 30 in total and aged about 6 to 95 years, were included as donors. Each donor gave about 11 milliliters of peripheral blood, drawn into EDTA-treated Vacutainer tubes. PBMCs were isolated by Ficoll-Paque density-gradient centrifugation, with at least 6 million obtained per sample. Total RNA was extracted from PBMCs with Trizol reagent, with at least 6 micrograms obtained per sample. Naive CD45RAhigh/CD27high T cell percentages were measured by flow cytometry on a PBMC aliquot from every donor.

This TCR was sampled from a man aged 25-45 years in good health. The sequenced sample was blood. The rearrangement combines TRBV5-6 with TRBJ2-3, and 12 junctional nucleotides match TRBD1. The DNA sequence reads TGTGCCAGCAGCACCGGGACAGGGGGCACCACAGATACGCAGTATTTT. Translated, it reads CASSTGTGGTTDTQYF. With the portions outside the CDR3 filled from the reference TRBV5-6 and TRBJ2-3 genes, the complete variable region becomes DAGVTQSPTHLIKTRGQQVTLRCSPKSGHDTVSWYQQALGQGPQFIFQYYEEEERQRGNFPDRFSGHQFPNYSSELNVNALLLGDSALYLCASSTGTGGTTDTQYFGPGTRLTVL.